Below are 27 T cell receptor beta chains sequenced from a single sample in a study of blood T cell repertoires in COVID-19. The table came from immunoSEQ multiplex PCR; TCRdb's copy has only in-frame clones and leaves some out. The sample includes some 160,000 clones, around 88% of them seen just once. The sequencing input was peripheral blood. All receptors derive from a woman in her 70s who had recovered from COVID-19.

This chain connects TRBV19 to TRBJ2-5, with 7 bases fitting TRBD1. Germline V gene data show CDR1 as LNHDA and CDR2 as SQIVND (reference sequence). The V gene end was trimmed by 4 bases and the J gene end by 3 bases; junction bases not matched to a gene: 5. The length of the CDR3 is 14 residues. The CDR3 nucleotides are TGTGCCAGTAGTAAGGACAGGAACAAAGAGACCCAGTACTTC. Its translation is CASSKDRNKETQYF.

The V gene is TRBV6-6, the J gene TRBJ2-1; TRBD2 matches 7 bases. The CDR3 consists of 16 residues. V lost 6 bases to trimming and J lost 0 bases; unmatched junction nucleotides: 8. The germline CDR1 and CDR2 sequences are MNHNY and SVGAGI (reference sequence). For the CDR3, the DNA is TGTGCCAGCAGGAGCGGGGACCCTAGCTCCTACAATGAGCAGTTCTTC. This codes for CASRSGDPSSYNEQFF.

The chain is built from TRBV9 and TRBJ2-1, with D possibly matching TRBD2 (7 bases). The CDR3 is 14 amino acids. V lost 3 bases, J lost 2 bases, and 9 bases lay in between. The germline V gene encodes CDR1 SGDLS and CDR2 YYNGEE. The CDR3 nucleotides are TGTGCCAGCAGCGAGGGGGGGACCTACAATGAGCAGTTCTTC. Its translation: CASSEGGTYNEQFF.

This clone came up once. V gene TRBV29-1 combines with J gene TRBJ2-7; no reliable D call. V shed 4 bases and J shed 0 bases, with 10 bases lying between them. Germline V gives CDR1 SQVTM, CDR2 ANQGSEA. The CDR3 is 13 residues long. CDR3 coding DNA: TGCAGCGTTGCGCAGGAAAACTCCTACGAGCAGTACTTC. Protein: CSVAQENSYEQYF.

The V gene is TRBV5-5, the J gene TRBJ1-2, with D hard to call. CDR3 length equals 13 residues. Trimming left V 4 bases short and J 2 bases short, with 9 bases between. From germline, CDR1 is SGHKS and CDR2 YYEKEE (reference sequence). This chain's CDR3 is CASSPLLNYGYTF. For the CDR3, the DNA is TGTGCCAGCAGCCCCCTTTTAAACTATGGCTACACCTTC. The full variable domain, its missing parts supplied by reference TRBV5-5 and TRBJ1-2, is DAGVTQSPTHLIKTRGQQVTLRCSPISGHKSVSWYQQVLGQGPQFIFQYYEKEERGRGNFPDRFSARQFPNYSSELNVNALLLGDSALYLCASSPLLNYGYTFGSGTRLTVV.

The chain carries TRBV7-8 and TRBJ1-1; no clear D. The CDR3 runs 13 residues. The V gene's germline CDR1 is SGHVS and CDR2 FQNEAQ. V was pared by 2 bases and J by 3 bases, with 7 bases between. CDR3 protein: CASSLLGDTEAFF. The CDR3 DNA reads as TGTGCCAGCAGCTTATTGGGCGACACTGAAGCTTTCTTT.

This chain uses TRBV19 with TRBJ2-5; 8 bases are shared with TRBD2. This CDR3 region has 13 residues. Germline trimming cut 5 bases from V and 9 bases from J; bases unmatched to any gene: 8. In germline, CDR1 is LNHDA, CDR2 SQIVND (reference sequence). CDR3 in DNA: TGTGCCAGTAGTCCACAGCGGGGGTCGGCCCAGTACTTC. Its protein product is CASSPQRGSAQYF.

V usage is TRBV19 and J usage is TRBJ2-2; 11 nucleotides align to TRBD2. The V segment lost 5 bases and the J segment 3 bases; nucleotides outside the gene matches: 5. The germline CDR1 and CDR2 sequences are LNHDA and SQIVND (reference sequence). The CDR3 sequence is 16 residues long. The CDR3 nucleotides are TGTGCCAGTAGTCCAAGGACTAGCGGGCACACCGGGGAGCTGTTTTTT. This codes for CASSPRTSGHTGELFF.

J is TRBJ2-1 and V is TRBV6-2 or TRBV6-3, with D perhaps matching TRBD2 (7 bases). Per the germline V gene, CDR1 is MNHEY and CDR2 is SVGEGT. Deletions cut 4 bases from V and 6 bases from J, with 22 bases between. The CDR3 contains 17 residues. CDR3 residues: CASSSPRGGTTGNEQFF. The CDR3 DNA follows: TGTGCCAGCAGTTCCCCGCGCGGGGGCACCACGGGCAATGAGCAGTTCTTC.

This chain joins TRBV18 and TRBJ1-1; D gene unclear. CDR1 and CDR2 (germline): KGHSH, LQKENI. The CDR3 consists of 15 residues. The germline V and J ends were trimmed by 0 bases and 1 base, with 9 bases remaining between them. CDR3 coding DNA: TGTGCCAGCTCACCACCGGGCAGTCAGAACACTGAAGCTTTCTTT. Translation: CASSPPGSQNTEAFF.

The chain employs TRBV9 and TRBJ1-6; tentatively, D is TRBD1 (6 bases). Germline V gene lookup returns CDR1 SGDLS and CDR2 YYNGEE. The CDR3 consists of 14 residues. Trimming took 2 bases from V and 10 from J, leaving 13 bases between them. The CDR3 DNA sequence: TGTGCCAGCAGCGTGGACAGCCAGGGATCACCCCTCCACTTT. Amino acids: CASSVDSQGSPLHF.

The rearrangement uses TRBV25-1 and TRBJ1-2; possible D gene TRBD1, 5 bases. The CDR3 is made up of 15 amino acids. Germline V gene data show CDR1 as MGHDK and CDR2 as SYGVNS. V was cut by 2 bases and J by 4 bases, with 14 bases left in between. CDR3 loop: CASSEPDRNPYGYTF. CDR3 DNA sequence: TGTGCCAGCAGTGAACCCGACAGAAATCCCTATGGCTACACCTTC.

This clone was recorded a few times. The CDR3 loop reads CASSGGDRGTDTQYF. CDR3 coding DNA: TGCGCCAGCAGTGGGGGGGACAGGGGCACAGATACGCAGTATTTT. V and J are TRBV10-1 and TRBJ2-3; 9 positions agree with TRBD1. The V and J ends lost 4 bases and 1 base, in that order; junction bases with no gene match: 3. CDR3 length equals 15 residues. Per the germline V gene, CDR1 is WNHNN and CDR2 is SYGVQD (reference sequence).

The V gene is TRBV5-8, the J gene TRBJ2-3, with 8 bases fitting TRBD1. The CDR3 totals 15 residues. Trimming cost V 4 bases and J 4 bases; bases outside gene matches: 8. Germline V gene sequence: CDR1 SGHTS, CDR2 YDEGEE. The CDR3 here is CASSPGQGRADTQYF. Here the CDR3 DNA reads TGTGCCAGCAGCCCCGGACAGGGCCGGGCAGATACGCAGTATTTT.

This sequence joins TRBV27 and TRBJ1-5, with D hard to call. Looked up from germline, CDR1 is MNHEY and CDR2 is SMNVEV (reference sequence). The CDR3 is 14 residues long. The ends were cut back, 2 bases at V and 1 base at J, with 6 bases in the middle. CDR3 bases: TGTGCCAGCAGTTTAATTCGGAGCAATCAGCCCCAGCATTTT. Its translation is CASSLIRSNQPQHF.

CDR3 nucleotide sequence: TGTGCCAGCAGCTCCCCCCCCTCGGGTGGCTACACCTTC. Its protein product is CASSSPPSGGYTF. The V call is TRBV7-2, the J call TRBJ1-2; D is undetermined. Germline CDR1 SGHTA, CDR2 FQGNSA. Between the trimmed V and J ends, which lost 4 bases and 7 bases, there was a span of 13 bases. CDR3 length: 13 residues.

The table lists this clone with a count of one. This chain links TRBV19 with TRBJ1-4; 9 bases line up with TRBD1. CDR1 is LNHDA and CDR2 is SQIVND in the germline V gene (reference sequence). The CDR3 spans 15 residues. Unmatched junction bases numbered 10, after V lost 6 bases and J lost 8 bases. The CDR3 here is CASRDPGTGREKLFF. DNA of the CDR3: TGTGCCAGTAGGGACCCCGGGACAGGGAGAGAAAAACTGTTTTTT.

This clone was detected only a few times. The rearrangement uses TRBV6-6 and TRBJ1-1, with D unresolved. Between the trimmed V and J ends, which lost 7 bases and 4 bases, there was a span of 16 bases. CDR1 is MNHNY, CDR2 SVGAGI, per germline (reference sequence). The CDR3 covers 14 residues. This CDR3 reads CASTPRTSSTEAFF. DNA for the CDR3: TGTGCCAGCACCCCCCGAACGTCGAGCACTGAAGCTTTCTTT.

This clone appeared once. This chain connects TRBV29-1 to TRBJ2-1; 13 bases agree with TRBD2. CDR1 is SQVTM, CDR2 ANQGSEA, per germline. CDR3 length equals 16 residues. Trimming at V came to 5 bases and at J to 3 bases, leaving 7 bases not matched to a gene. The CDR3 DNA sequence: TGCAGCGTTCCGACTAGCGGGGGGACTCTCTACAATGAGCAGTTCTTC. The encoded protein is CSVPTSGGTLYNEQFF.

The CDR3 coding sequence is TGCGCCAGCAGCTTGGGGTCGGGAACTGAAGCTTTCTTT. Its protein is CASSLGSGTEAFF. The chain carries TRBV5-1 and TRBJ1-1; D gene ambiguous. This CDR3 contains 13 residues. The V gene lost 0 bases and the J gene lost 5 bases, with 8 bases spanning the gap. Germline CDR1 SGHRS, CDR2 YFSETQ.

The chain carries TRBV5-1 and TRBJ1-5, with D uncertain. CDR1 is SGHRS and CDR2 is YFSETQ in the germline V gene. The CDR3 extends over 13 amino acids. Trimming removed 0 bases at V and 9 bases at J, with 10 bases between. Here the CDR3 reads CASSLDPGGPQHF. Here the CDR3 DNA reads TGCGCCAGCAGCTTGGACCCCGGCGGGCCCCAGCATTTT.

V usage is TRBV10-3 and J usage is TRBJ2-7, with D perhaps TRBD1 (5 bases). The V and J ends lost 5 bases and 2 bases respectively, with 10 bases between them. Germline lookup yields CDR1 ENHRY and CDR2 SYGVKD. The CDR3 sequence is 13 residues long. CDR3 DNA: TGTGCCATCAGTAGCCAGGGAACCTACGAGCAGTACTTC. It translates to CAISSQGTYEQYF.

The rearrangement uses TRBV5-1 and TRBJ2-5; 14 nucleotides agree with TRBD2. This CDR3 is built from 16 residues. CDR1 and CDR2 (germline): SGHRS, YFSETQ. V trimming: 2 bases; J trimming: 1 base; junction bases outside the gene matches: 1. Here the CDR3 DNA reads TGCGCCAGCAGCTTAGGGACTAGCGGGGGCCAAGAGACCCAGTACTTC. It yields the protein CASSLGTSGGQETQYF.

The chain combines TRBV6-5 with TRBJ2-7; D gene uncertain. This CDR3 comprises 11 residues. In germline, CDR1 is MNHEY, CDR2 SVGAGI. V gave up 7 bases and J gave up 7 bases, with 11 bases separating them. CDR3 sequence (DNA): TGTGCCAGCAAAGGCCAACAGGAGCAGTACTTC. Translation gives CASKGQQEQYF.

The rearrangement uses TRBV7-9 and TRBJ1-5; 7 bases align to TRBD1. Germline CDR1 and CDR2: SEHNR and FQNEAQ (reference sequence). The CDR3 spans 15 residues. The V segment lost 0 bases and the J segment 6 bases; nucleotides outside the gene matches: 5. The CDR3 here is CASSLALAGGQPQHF. The CDR3 DNA reads as TGTGCCAGCAGCTTAGCGTTGGCAGGGGGTCAGCCCCAGCATTTT.

V and J are TRBV5-5 and TRBJ1-1, with TRBD1 as a possible D gene (6 bases). Germline CDR1 is SGHKS and CDR2 is YYEKEE (reference sequence). Trimming removed 4 bases at V and 1 base at J, with 14 bases between. The CDR3 extends over 15 amino acids. The CDR3 bases are TGTGCCAGCAGCCAAATAATGGGGGCGAACACTGAAGCTTTCTTT. Translated: CASSQIMGANTEAFF.

V is TRBV11-2 and J is TRBJ2-7; TRBD1 agrees at 7 bases. CDR3 length equals 14 residues. The J segment lost 4 bases and the V segment lost 0 bases, leaving 3 bases of the junction unmatched. Looked up from germline, CDR1 is SGHAT and CDR2 is FQNNGV. CDR3 in amino acids: CASSLDPGGYEQYF. In DNA form, the CDR3 reads TGTGCCAGCAGCTTAGACCCAGGGGGTTACGAGCAGTACTTC.